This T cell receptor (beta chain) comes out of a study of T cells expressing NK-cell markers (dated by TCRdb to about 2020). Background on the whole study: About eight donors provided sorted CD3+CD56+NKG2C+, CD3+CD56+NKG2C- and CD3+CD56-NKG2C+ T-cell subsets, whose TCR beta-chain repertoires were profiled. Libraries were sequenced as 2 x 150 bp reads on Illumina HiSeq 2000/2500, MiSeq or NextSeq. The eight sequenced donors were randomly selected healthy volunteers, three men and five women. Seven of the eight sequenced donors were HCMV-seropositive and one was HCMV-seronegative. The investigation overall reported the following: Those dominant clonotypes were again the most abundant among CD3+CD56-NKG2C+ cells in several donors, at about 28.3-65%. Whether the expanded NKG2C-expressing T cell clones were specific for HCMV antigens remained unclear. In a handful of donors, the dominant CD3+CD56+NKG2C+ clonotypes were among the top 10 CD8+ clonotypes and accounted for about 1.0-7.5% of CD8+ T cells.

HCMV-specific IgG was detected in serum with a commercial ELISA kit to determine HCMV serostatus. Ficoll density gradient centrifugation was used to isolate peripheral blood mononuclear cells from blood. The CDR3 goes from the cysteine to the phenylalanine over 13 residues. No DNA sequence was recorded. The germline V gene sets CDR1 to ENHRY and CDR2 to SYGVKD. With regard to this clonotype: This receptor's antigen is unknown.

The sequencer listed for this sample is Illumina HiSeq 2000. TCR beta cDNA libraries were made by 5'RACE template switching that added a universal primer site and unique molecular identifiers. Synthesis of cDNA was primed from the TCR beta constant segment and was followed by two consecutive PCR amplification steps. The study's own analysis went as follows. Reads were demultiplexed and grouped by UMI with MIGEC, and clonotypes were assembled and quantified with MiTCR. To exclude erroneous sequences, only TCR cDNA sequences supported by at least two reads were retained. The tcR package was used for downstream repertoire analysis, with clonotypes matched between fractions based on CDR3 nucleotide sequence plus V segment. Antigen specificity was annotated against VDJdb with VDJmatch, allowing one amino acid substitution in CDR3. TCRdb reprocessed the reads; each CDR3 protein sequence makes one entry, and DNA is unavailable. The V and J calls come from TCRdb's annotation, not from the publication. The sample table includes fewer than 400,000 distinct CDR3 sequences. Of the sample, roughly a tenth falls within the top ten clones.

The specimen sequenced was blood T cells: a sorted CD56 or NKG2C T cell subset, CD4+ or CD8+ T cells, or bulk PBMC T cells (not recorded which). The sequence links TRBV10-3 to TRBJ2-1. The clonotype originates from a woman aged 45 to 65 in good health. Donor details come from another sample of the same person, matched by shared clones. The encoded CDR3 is CAISEPRAGEQFF.